This is a list of T cell receptor beta chains from one sample in a study of blood T cell repertoires in COVID-19. Profiling relied on immunoSEQ multiplex PCR, and the TCRdb table lists in-frame clones only, not all of them. The sample has 63,000 or so clones, 80% to 85% seen once. Material for sequencing was peripheral blood. The receptors stem from a human donor in a cohort sampled during active COVID-19. CDR3s include the opening cysteine and the closing phenylalanine or tryptophan. D genes are given only for firm matches. Size is stated for part of the rows, as once, few or many counts, or as a class when the clone is expanded.

V	J	D	size	DNA	CDR3
TRBV16	TRBJ1-1	TRBD1	few	TGTGCCAGCAGCCAACTTACAGGGGCCACTGAAGCTTTCTTT	CASSQLTGATEAFF
TRBV5-1	TRBJ2-1	NA	NA	TGCGCCAGCAGCTTGAGTCCCGGGAGTTTCAATGAGCAGTTCTTC	CASSLSPGSFNEQFF
TRBV12-3/TRBV12-4	TRBJ1-1	NA	NA	TGTGCCAGCAGCCCCAGGGAGAACACTGAAGCTTTCTTT	CASSPRENTEAFF
TRBV24-1	TRBJ2-1	TRBD2	NA	TGTGCCACCAGTGGTTTTGTGGGACTAGCGGGAGATCCCAATGAGCAGTTCTTC	CATSGFVGLAGDPNEQFF
TRBV7-9	TRBJ2-5	NA	NA	TGTGCCAGCAGCCGAGACCTACTTGCGGACCAAGAGACCCAGTACTTC	CASSRDLLADQETQYF
TRBV11-1	TRBJ2-1	NA	once	TGTGCCAGCAGCTTAGCCACAGGTTGGAATGAGCAGTTCTTC	CASSLATGWNEQFF
TRBV3-1/TRBV3-2	TRBJ2-2	TRBD2	many	TGTGCCAGCAGCCCAGGACTAGCGGGAGAGGGCACCGGGGAGCTGTTTTTT	CASSPGLAGEGTGELFF
TRBV21-1	TRBJ2-7	NA	NA	TGTGCCAGCAGCCCCCAACGGGAGGCATCCTACGAGCAGTACTTC	CASSPQREASYEQYF
TRBV28	TRBJ2-3	NA	NA	TGTGCCAGCAGGGAGGCCACAGATACGCAGTATTTT	CASREATDTQYF
TRBV7-2	TRBJ2-1	TRBD2	NA	TGTGCCAGCAGCCCCCGGGAGGGTTCCGAGCAGTTCTTC	CASSPREGSEQFF
TRBV5-6	TRBJ1-2	TRBD1	NA	TGTGCCAGCAGCTTGGGGACAGGCAACTATGGCTACACCTTC	CASSLGTGNYGYTF
TRBV28	TRBJ2-7	NA	NA	TGTGCCAGCAGTCGGGACTCGGGCGAGCAGTACTTC	CASSRDSGEQYF
TRBV9	TRBJ2-7	NA	few	TGTGCCAGCAGTCCCCAGGGTGCCTACGAGCAGTACTTC	CASSPQGAYEQYF
TRBV7-2	TRBJ2-7	NA	NA	TGTGCCAGCAGCTTAGGCTTAAGGGGGAAGAAGGACGAGCAGTACTTC	CASSLGLRGKKDEQYF
TRBV19	TRBJ2-7	TRBD2	NA	TGTGCCAGTAGTATATCTGACTCGGGGGGCGAGCAGTACTTC	CASSISDSGGEQYF
TRBV4-2	TRBJ2-3	TRBD2	medium-sized	TGTGCCAGCAGCCGCCAGCGGGGACCAATGGTCACAGATACGCAGTATTTT	CASSRQRGPMVTDTQYF
TRBV28	TRBJ2-1	TRBD1	NA	TGTGCCAGCAGTTTCCACGCCTCCGGGACAGGGGCGGCGGGGTCCTACAATGAGCAGTTCTTC	CASSFHASGTGAAGSYNEQFF
TRBV6-5	TRBJ2-3	NA	NA	TGTGCCAGCAACTTGCAGGGGGGAGATACGCAGTATTTT	CASNLQGGDTQYF
TRBV4-2	TRBJ2-7	NA	NA	TGTGCCAGCAGCCCGGACTTGAACTCCTACGAGCAGTACTTC	CASSPDLNSYEQYF
TRBV11-2	TRBJ2-1	NA	NA	TGTGCCAGCAGCTTAGAAGGGGACCTTATAGCGGCCCCACACTACAATGAGCAGTTCTTC	CASSLEGDLIAAPHYNEQFF
TRBV18	TRBJ2-5	NA	once	TGTGCCAGCTCACCAGACAGAATACAAGAGACCCAGTACTTC	CASSPDRIQETQYF
TRBV7-9	TRBJ2-3	TRBD2	NA	TGTGCCAGCAGCTTAGGTCGAGCGGGAGCCCCCGGGGATACGCAGTATTTT	CASSLGRAGAPGDTQYF
TRBV7-9	TRBJ1-1	NA	NA	TGTGCCAGCAGCTTAGCGACGTCTTACAGGGACCTCACTGAAGCTTTCTTT	CASSLATSYRDLTEAFF
TRBV18	TRBJ1-3	NA	NA	TGTGCCAGCTCACCATATGGGAGCTCTGGAAACACCATATATTTT	CASSPYGSSGNTIYF
TRBV19	TRBJ2-5	TRBD2	NA	TGTGCCAGTAGTTCCCAATCCGGACTAGCAGAGACCCAGTACTTC	CASSSQSGLAETQYF
TRBV6-5	TRBJ2-3	NA	NA	TGTGCCAGCGGGACACCTCCCACAGATACGCAGTATTTT	CASGTPPTDTQYF
TRBV6-6	TRBJ2-2	NA	NA	TGTGCCAGCAGTCCGGACAGCGGGGAGCTGTTTTTT	CASSPDSGELFF
TRBV6-2/TRBV6-3	TRBJ2-7	TRBD1	NA	TGTGCCAGCAGTCGGGACAGGGGCTACGAGCAGTACTTC	CASSRDRGYEQYF
TRBV7-8	TRBJ2-1	TRBD2	NA	TGTGCCAGCAGCTTAGCCAACCGGGACTACACCTACAATGAGCAGTTCTTC	CASSLANRDYTYNEQFF
TRBV6-6	TRBJ2-7	NA	NA	TGTGCCAGCAGCCCCCGACCCGACAGGAGCTACGAGCAGTACTTC	CASSPRPDRSYEQYF
TRBV19	TRBJ2-1	TRBD2	NA	TGTGCCAGTAGTATACTAGCGGGAGGTTCCAATGAGCAGTTCTTC	CASSILAGGSNEQFF
TRBV9	TRBJ2-7	NA	NA	TGTGCCAGCAGCGTAGGCAGTTTTGGGGGGAGCGAGCAGTACTTC	CASSVGSFGGSEQYF
TRBV4-3	TRBJ2-3	TRBD2	NA	TGCGCCAGCAGCCAAGCCTTTCTAGCGGGAGGGCCAAGAGATACGCAGTATTTT	CASSQAFLAGGPRDTQYF
TRBV6-5	TRBJ1-6	TRBD1	few	TGTGCCAGCACCTCCCAGGACAGGAATGCACCCCTCCACTTT	CASTSQDRNAPLHF
TRBV28	TRBJ1-2	NA	once	TGTGCCAGTTTGACAGAGGTCTATGGCTACACCTTC	CASLTEVYGYTF
TRBV9	TRBJ1-2	NA	NA	TGTGCCAGCAGCGTCGGTTCGGGGGGAGCTGCGGGCTACACCTTC	CASSVGSGGAAGYTF
TRBV4-3	TRBJ1-5	TRBD1	few	TGCGCCAGCAGCCAAGATCTGTGGGACAGGGCGTATCAGCCCCAGCATTTT	CASSQDLWDRAYQPQHF
TRBV4-1	TRBJ2-1	NA	NA	TGCGCCAGCAGCCCCCACTTACAGGGATCTCCCAATGAGCAGTTCTTC	CASSPHLQGSPNEQFF
TRBV5-4	TRBJ2-7	TRBD1	once	TGTGCCAGCAGCTCGACCGGGACAGGGGGCCACGAGCAGTACTTC	CASSSTGTGGHEQYF
TRBV2	TRBJ2-3	TRBD2	NA	TGTGCCAGCAGTTTCGGACTAGTGAGGTTCGGCACAGATACGCAGTATTTT	CASSFGLVRFGTDTQYF